These 21 T cell receptor beta chains share one sample of origin, sequenced in a study of beta chain features in type 1 diabetes. Their antigens remain unidentified. The sequenced template was cDNA made from the entire isolated RNA. The protocol was immunoSEQ multiplex PCR, while the TCRdb copy is restricted to in-frame clones and leaves out a portion. The profile shows about 650,000 clones, 9.5% to 15% of them singletons. Study observations and caveats: TCRB CDR3 length was moderately but significantly reduced in all four CD4+ subsets of Type 1 diabetes patients.

Sequenced: naive CD4+ T cells from blood. These receptors all come from a man aged 25-45 years with type 1 diabetes.

The table lists this clone with a few counts. The genes are TRBV29-1 and TRBJ2-3; D ambiguous. The CDR3 is made up of 14 amino acids. V was trimmed by 2 bases and J by 2 bases, leaving 11 bases between them. Germline V gives CDR1 SQVTM, CDR2 ANQGSEA. In DNA form, the CDR3 reads TGCAGCGTTGAACAGCGACGGCCCACAGATACGCAGTATTTT. This encodes CSVEQRRPTDTQYF.

The chain recombines TRBV14 with TRBJ1-1; the D gene is possibly TRBD1 (5 bases). Trimming stripped 4 bases from V and 3 bases from J, with 9 bases between. Germline V CDR1 and CDR2: SGHDN, FVKESK. The CDR3 spans 13 residues. The CDR3 loop is CASSLGLHTEAFF. CDR3 coding DNA: TGTGCCAGCAGCCTGGGACTGCACACTGAAGCTTTCTTT.

This clone showed up just a few times. The genes are TRBV9 and TRBJ2-2; D is ambiguous. V was shortened by 0 bases and J by 9 bases, with 9 bases between the two germline ends. There are 13 residues in the CDR3. The germline gives CDR1 SGDLS, CDR2 YYNGEE. As DNA, the CDR3 is TGTGCCAGCAGCGTAGAAGGGCCACGGGAGCTGTTTTTT. This encodes CASSVEGPRELFF.

Only a few counts were recorded for this clone. The chain employs TRBV30 and TRBJ1-6, with D maybe TRBD1 (5 bases). V lost 1 base and J lost 9, with 10 bases in between. This CDR3 is built from 13 residues. Germline V gene sequence: CDR1 GTSNPN, CDR2 SVGIG (reference sequence). DNA for the CDR3: TGTGCCTGGAGTGCAGGGCCCGGTTCACCCCTCCACTTT. Its translation: CAWSAGPGSPLHF.

In its sample, this clone was seen a few times. The chain is built from TRBV5-4 and TRBJ2-1; TRBD2 is a possible D gene (5 bases). Germline CDR1 and CDR2: SGHNT and YYREEE (reference sequence). There are 13 residues in the CDR3. V was cut by 4 bases and J by 9 bases, with 14 bases left in between. The CDR3 region has the DNA TGTGCCAGCAGCCATGCTAGCTTAGCTGAGCAGTTCTTC. This codes for CASSHASLAEQFF.

The chain is built from TRBV25-1 and TRBJ2-5; D ambiguous. V lost 7 bases and J 5 bases, leaving 8 bases between the germline ends. CDR3 size: 11 residues. Per germline, CDR1 MGHDK and CDR2 SYGVNS. The CDR3 loop is CASTLTETQYF. The CDR3, as DNA: TGTGCCAGCACCCTTACGGAGACCCAGTACTTC.

This rearrangement joins TRBV6-5 to TRBJ1-1; TRBD1 might be the D (6 bases). Germline CDR1 is MNHEY and CDR2 is SVGAGI. The V and J ends lost 0 bases and 11 bases respectively, with 10 bases between them. There are 12 residues in the CDR3. The CDR3 DNA reads as TGTGCCAGCAGTTACTCGAACAGGGAGGCTTTCTTT. Translation: CASSYSNREAFF.

CDR3 sequence (DNA): TGTGCCAGCCCTCCCCCGGGACTGAGCTACGAGCAGTACTTC. It translates to CASPPPGLSYEQYF. V is TRBV28 and J is TRBJ2-7; TRBD2 is a possible D gene (6 bases). CDR3 length equals 14 residues. The V end was cut by 8 bases, the J end by 3 bases, with 17 bases between. Looked up from germline, CDR1 is MDHEN and CDR2 is SYDVKM.

The CDR3 is CASSLGSGGGPMETQYF. CDR3 nucleotides: TGTGCCAGCAGCTTAGGGTCAGGCGGGGGGCCAATGGAGACCCAGTACTTC. The V gene is TRBV11-2, the J gene TRBJ2-5, with 8 nucleotides matching TRBD2. Trimming took 1 base from V and 5 from J; bases not matched to a gene: 12. Germline V gene data show CDR1 as SGHAT and CDR2 as FQNNGV. The CDR3 loop spans 17 amino acids.

This clone showed up just a few times. The chain links TRBV25-1 to TRBJ1-6, with no clear D. The length of the CDR3 is 14 residues. Germline assignment: CDR1 MGHDK and CDR2 SYGVNS. V lost 4 bases and J lost 6, with 10 bases in between. In DNA form, the CDR3 reads TGTGCCAGCAGTGCTCGATCTTTTAATTCACCCCTCCACTTT. This sequence encodes CASSARSFNSPLHF.

Here the CDR3 reads CASSRSSGQETQYF. The CDR3 bases are TGTGCCAGCAGTCGGTCTAGCGGCCAAGAGACCCAGTACTTC. This chain connects TRBV27 to TRBJ2-5; TRBD2 matches 7 bases. The CDR3 sequence is 14 residues long. Germline lookup yields CDR1 MNHEY and CDR2 SMNVEV (reference sequence). After removal of 5 bases from V and 1 base from J, the junction contained 4 bases not matched to a gene.

The V and J genes are TRBV2 and TRBJ1-5; 9 bases line up with TRBD1. This CDR3 is 15 amino acids long. The germline V gene encodes CDR1 SNHLY and CDR2 FYNNEI. J was trimmed by 5 bases and V by 3 bases; bases with no gene match: 5. The CDR3 spells CASSEEQGAHQPQHF. The CDR3 DNA follows: TGTGCCAGCAGTGAGGAACAGGGGGCCCATCAGCCCCAGCATTTT.

Only a few counts were recorded for this clone. J is TRBJ2-2 and V is TRBV18; D might be TRBD1 or TRBD2, each matching 5 bases. The V end was cut by 5 bases, the J end by 0 bases, with 10 bases between. Germline CDR1 and CDR2: KGHSH and LQKENI. CDR3 size: 15 residues. CDR3 in DNA: TGTGCCAGCTCAGGGGGACCCCCGAACACCGGGGAGCTGTTTTTT. This sequence encodes CASSGGPPNTGELFF.

There are a few counts of this clone. The rearrangement joins TRBV7-3 to TRBJ1-6; D possibly corresponds to TRBD1 (5 bases). The CDR3 is made up of 15 amino acids. Trimming left V 1 base short and J 7 bases short, with 11 bases between. CDR1 is SGHTA, CDR2 FQGTGA, per germline. This CDR3 reads CASSLRGIGNSPLHF. CDR3 nucleotides: TGTGCCAGCAGCTTAAGGGGGATTGGGAATTCACCCCTCCACTTT.

This clone was counted only a few times. The rearrangement uses TRBV12-5 and TRBJ1-6, with no clear D. This CDR3 spans 16 amino acids. Between the trimmed V and J ends, which lost 0 bases and 8 bases, there was a span of 14 bases. Germline loops: CDR1 LGHNT, CDR2 FRNRAP. CDR3 nucleotide sequence: TGTGCTAGTGGTTTGGTGGCCGTCCTCGGGGATTCACCCCTCCACTTT. This gives the protein CASGLVAVLGDSPLHF.

The J gene is TRBJ2-3, the V gene TRBV30; tentatively, D is TRBD2 (5 bases). There are 14 residues in the CDR3. Trimming removed 2 bases at V and 0 bases at J, with 9 bases between. From germline, CDR1 is GTSNPN and CDR2 SVGIG (reference sequence). The CDR3 spells CAWSKDSSTDTQYF. CDR3 nucleotides: TGTGCCTGGAGTAAGGACTCTAGCACAGATACGCAGTATTTT. The whole variable domain, remainder taken from reference TRBV30 and TRBJ2-3, is SQTIHQWPATLVQPVGSPLSLECTVEGTSNPNLYWYRQAAGRGLQLLFYSVGIGQISSEVPQNLSASRPQDRQFILSSKKLLLSDSGFYLCAWSKDSSTDTQYFGPGTRLTVL.

The V gene is TRBV28, the J gene TRBJ2-6; no definite D call. Germline V gives CDR1 MDHEN, CDR2 SYDVKM. There are 15 residues in the CDR3. The V end lost 2 bases, the J end lost 0 bases, and 5 bases lay between the germline ends. Written as DNA, the CDR3 is TGTGCCAGCAGTTTACGGACCTCTGGGGCCAACGTCCTGACTTTC. Translating gives CASSLRTSGANVLTF.

The chain combines TRBV28 with TRBJ2-7, with D perhaps TRBD1 or TRBD2 (6 bases each). Deletions cut 3 bases from V and 3 bases from J, with 15 bases between. Germline V CDR1 and CDR2: MDHEN, SYDVKM. The CDR3 sequence is 15 residues long. The CDR3 nucleotides are TGTGCCAGCAGTTTGGTCGGGGGCTCGGGCTACGAGCAGTACTTC. This gives the protein CASSLVGGSGYEQYF.

This clone was seen many times. The genes are TRBV28 and TRBJ2-1; D is unresolved. CDR1 and CDR2 from the germline V gene are MDHEN and SYDVKM. Trimming left V 4 bases short and J 7 bases short, with 2 bases between. The CDR3 runs 10 residues. The CDR3 DNA reads TGTGCCAGCAGTTCAAATGAGCAGTTCTTC. Encoded protein: CASSSNEQFF.

CDR3 DNA sequence: TGTGCCAGCAGCTTAGCTGGGCAGGGTACGTCCAAAAACATTCAGTACTTC. The encoded protein is CASSLAGQGTSKNIQYF. The V gene is TRBV7-9, the J gene TRBJ2-4; tentative D call: TRBD1 (5 bases). With 0 bases removed from V and 2 bases from J, the gap between germline ends came to 14 bases. This CDR3 is 17 amino acids long. In germline, CDR1 is SEHNR, CDR2 FQNEAQ (reference sequence).

This clone has a handful of counts. This sequence joins TRBV7-2 and TRBJ2-2; D is ambiguous. Deletions cut 8 bases from V and 7 bases from J, with 17 bases between. The CDR3 sequence is 14 residues long. The V gene's germline CDR1 is SGHTA and CDR2 FQGNSA. CDR3 amino acids: CASSRRPISGELFF. CDR3 nucleotides: TGTGCCAGCTCCAGGCGCCCCATAAGCGGGGAGCTGTTTTTT.